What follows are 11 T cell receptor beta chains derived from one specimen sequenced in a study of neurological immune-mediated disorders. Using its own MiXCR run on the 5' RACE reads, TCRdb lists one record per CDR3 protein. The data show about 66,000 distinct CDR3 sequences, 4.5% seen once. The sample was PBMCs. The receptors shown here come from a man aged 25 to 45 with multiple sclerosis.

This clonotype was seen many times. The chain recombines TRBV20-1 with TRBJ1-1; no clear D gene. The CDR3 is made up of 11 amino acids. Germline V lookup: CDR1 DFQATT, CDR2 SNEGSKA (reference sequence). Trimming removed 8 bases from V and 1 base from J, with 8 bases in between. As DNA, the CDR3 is TGCAGTCCGAGTCGGAACACTGAAGCTTTCTTT. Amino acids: CSPSRNTEAFF.

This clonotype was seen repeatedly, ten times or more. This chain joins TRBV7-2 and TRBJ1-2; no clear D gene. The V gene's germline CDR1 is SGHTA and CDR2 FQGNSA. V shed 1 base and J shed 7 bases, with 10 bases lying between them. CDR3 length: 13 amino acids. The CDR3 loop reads CASSLGQVVGYTF. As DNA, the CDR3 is TGTGCCAGCAGCTTAGGGCAGGTTGTTGGCTACACCTTC. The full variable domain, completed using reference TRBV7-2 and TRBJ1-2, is GAGVSQSPSNKVTEKGKDVELRCDPISGHTALYWYRQSLGQGLEFLIYFQGNSAPDKSGLPSDRFSAERTGGSVSTLTIQRTQQEDSAVYLCASSLGQVVGYTFGSGTRLTVV.

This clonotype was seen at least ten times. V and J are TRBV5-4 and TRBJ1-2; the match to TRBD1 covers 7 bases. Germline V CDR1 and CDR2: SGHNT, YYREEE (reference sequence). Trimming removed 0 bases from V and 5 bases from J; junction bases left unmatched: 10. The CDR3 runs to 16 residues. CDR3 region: CASSLGQGDLGYGYTF. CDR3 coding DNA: TGTGCCAGCAGCTTGGGCCAGGGGGACCTAGGGTATGGCTACACCTTC.

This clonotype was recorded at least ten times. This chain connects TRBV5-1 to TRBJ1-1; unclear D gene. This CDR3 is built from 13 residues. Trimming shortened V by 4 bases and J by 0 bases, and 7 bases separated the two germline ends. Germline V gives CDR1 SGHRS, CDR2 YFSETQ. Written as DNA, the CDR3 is TGCGCCAGCAGCAAACTCCTGAACACTGAAGCTTTCTTT. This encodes CASSKLLNTEAFF.

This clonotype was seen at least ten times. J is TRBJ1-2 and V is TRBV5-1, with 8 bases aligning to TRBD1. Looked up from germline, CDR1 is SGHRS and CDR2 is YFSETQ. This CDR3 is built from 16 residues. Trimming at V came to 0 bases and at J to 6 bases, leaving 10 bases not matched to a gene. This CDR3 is CASSLGVGQGGDGYTF. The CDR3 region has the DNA TGCGCCAGCAGCTTGGGTGTCGGACAGGGAGGAGATGGCTACACCTTC.

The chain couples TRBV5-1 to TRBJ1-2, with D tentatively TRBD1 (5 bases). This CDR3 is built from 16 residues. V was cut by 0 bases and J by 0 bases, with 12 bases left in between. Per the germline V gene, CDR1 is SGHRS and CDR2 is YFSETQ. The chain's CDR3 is CASSLEVGGANYGYTF. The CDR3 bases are TGCGCCAGCAGCTTGGAAGTCGGGGGGGCTAACTATGGCTACACCTTC.

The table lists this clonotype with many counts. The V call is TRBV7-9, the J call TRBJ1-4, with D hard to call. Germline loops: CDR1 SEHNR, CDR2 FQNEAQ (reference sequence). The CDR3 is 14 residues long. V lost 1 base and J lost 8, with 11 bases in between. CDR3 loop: CASSLGLPGEKLFF. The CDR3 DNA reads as TGTGCCAGCAGCTTAGGGCTACCCGGGGAAAAACTGTTTTTT. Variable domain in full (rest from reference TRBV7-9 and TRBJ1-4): DTGVSQNPRHKITKRGQNVTFRCDPISEHNRLYWYRQTLGQGPEFLTYFQNEAQLEKSRLLSDRFSAERPKGSFSTLEIQRTEQGDSAMYLCASSLGLPGEKLFFGSGTQLSVL.

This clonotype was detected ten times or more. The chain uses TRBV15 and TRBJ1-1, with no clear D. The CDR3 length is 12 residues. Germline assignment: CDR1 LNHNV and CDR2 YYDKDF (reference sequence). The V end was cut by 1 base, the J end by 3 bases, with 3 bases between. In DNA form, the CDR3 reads TGTGCCACCAGCAGAGTTTACACTGAAGCTTTCTTT. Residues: CATSRVYTEAFF.

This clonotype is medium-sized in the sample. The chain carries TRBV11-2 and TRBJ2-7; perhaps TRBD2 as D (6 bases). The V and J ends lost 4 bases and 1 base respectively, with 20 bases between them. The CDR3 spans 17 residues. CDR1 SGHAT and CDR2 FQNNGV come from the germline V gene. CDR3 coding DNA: TGTGCCAGCAGCTCCCCTCGTGTGGAGGGGCTATCCTACGAGCAGTACTTC. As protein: CASSSPRVEGLSYEQYF.

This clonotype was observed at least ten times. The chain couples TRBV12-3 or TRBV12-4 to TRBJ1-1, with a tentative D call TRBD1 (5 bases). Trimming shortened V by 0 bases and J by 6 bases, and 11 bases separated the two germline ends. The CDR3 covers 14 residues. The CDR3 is CASSLAGTIAEAFF. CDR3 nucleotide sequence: TGTGCCAGCAGTTTAGCAGGGACGATAGCTGAAGCTTTCTTT.

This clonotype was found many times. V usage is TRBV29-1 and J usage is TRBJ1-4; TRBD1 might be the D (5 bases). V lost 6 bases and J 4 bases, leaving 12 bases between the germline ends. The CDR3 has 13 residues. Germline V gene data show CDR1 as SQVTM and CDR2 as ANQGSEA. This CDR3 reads CSVQGANNEKLFF. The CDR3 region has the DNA TGCAGCGTCCAGGGTGCCAATAATGAAAAACTGTTTTTT. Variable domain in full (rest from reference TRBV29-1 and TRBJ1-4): SAVISQKPSRDICQRGTSLTIQCQVDSQVTMMFWYRQQPGQSLTLIATANQGSEATYESGFVIDKFPISRPNLTFSTLTVSNMSPEDSSIYLCSVQGANNEKLFFGSGTQLSVL.